A selection of T cell receptor beta chains follows, all from one sample in a study of T cells after somatic rescue of genetic block. Libraries were prepared by immunoSEQ multiplex PCR; TCRdb keeps only in-frame clonotypes and omits some of them. The table has tens of thousands of clones, approximately 91% seen once. Sequenced input: peripheral blood mononuclear cells (PBMCs). Receptors originate from a man aged 30-40 years. Each CDR3 is given with its conserved first and last residue. A D gene is named only where the DNA matches it firmly. A row's size may be missing; if present it is once, few, many or a size class.

D gene	clone size	V gene	J gene	CDR3 protein	CDR3 DNA
NA	NA	TRBV2	TRBJ2-7	CASSEILTYEQYF	TGTGCCAGCAGTGAAATCCTGACCTACGAGCAGTACTTC
NA	NA	TRBV5-1	TRBJ2-2	CASSRGLGGRTGELFF	TGCGCCAGCAGCCGAGGGTTAGGGGGAAGGACCGGGGAGCTGTTTTTT
NA	NA	TRBV18	TRBJ1-1	CASSPKQRPEAFF	TGTGCCAGCTCACCAAAGCAGCGTCCTGAAGCTTTCTTT
NA	NA	TRBV6-5	TRBJ2-7	CASSYLIRQQYF	TGTGCCAGCAGTTATTTGATACGTCAGCAGTACTTC
NA	NA	TRBV14	TRBJ2-7	CASSPRGSYEQYF	TGTGCCAGCAGCCCAAGGGGGTCCTACGAGCAGTACTTC
NA	NA	TRBV5-1	TRBJ1-2	CASSPGGNYGYTF	TGCGCCAGCAGCCCCGGGGGTAACTATGGCTACACCTTC
NA	NA	TRBV6-6	TRBJ2-5	CASSYLGLETQYF	TGTGCCAGCAGTTACTTGGGTCTGGAGACCCAGTACTTC
NA	NA	TRBV5-5	TRBJ2-4	CASSLEGNIQYF	TGTGCCAGCAGCTTGGAAGGAAACATTCAGTACTTC
TRBD2	NA	TRBV5-4	TRBJ2-5	CAFANGRDGETQYF	TGTGCCTTCGCCAACGGGAGGGATGGGGAGACCCAGTACTTC
TRBD2	NA	TRBV9	TRBJ2-2	CASSVTVTSGSQSDTGELFF	TGTGCCAGCAGCGTAACGGTCACTAGCGGGAGTCAGAGTGACACCGGGGAGCTGTTTTTT
NA	NA	TRBV25-1	TRBJ1-2	CASSEGGFYGYTF	TGTGCCAGCAGTGAGGGCGGTTTCTATGGCTACACCTTC
NA	once	TRBV5-6	TRBJ1-1	CASSQGHLPEAFF	TGTGCCAGCAGCCAGGGACACCTCCCAGAAGCTTTCTTT
NA	NA	TRBV19	TRBJ2-1	CASSIGSSSYNEQFF	TGTGCCAGTAGTATAGGCAGTAGCTCCTACAATGAGCAGTTCTTC
NA	NA	TRBV18	TRBJ2-3	CASSPVNGGTQYF	TGTGCCAGCTCACCAGTGAACGGGGGTACGCAGTATTTT
NA	NA	TRBV12-5	TRBJ2-1	CASGMTRGDNNEQFF	TGTGCTAGTGGTATGACCAGGGGGGACAACAATGAGCAGTTCTTC
NA	NA	TRBV19	TRBJ2-7	CASTDWGEGEQYF	TGTGCCAGTACCGATTGGGGGGAAGGCGAGCAGTACTTC
NA	once	TRBV6-1	TRBJ2-6	CASSQGLAGANVLTF	TGTGCCAGCAGCCAGGGCTTGGCTGGGGCCAACGTCCTGACTTTC
TRBD1	once	TRBV2	TRBJ1-1	CASSPLPFMGQGFGEAFF	TGTGCCAGCAGTCCCCTTCCTTTCATGGGACAGGGGTTCGGTGAAGCTTTCTTT
NA	NA	TRBV9	TRBJ2-5	CASSVEGIRRETQYF	TGTGCCAGCAGCGTAGAAGGTATTAGACGAGAGACCCAGTACTTC
NA	NA	TRBV6-1	TRBJ2-7	CASSEAWMNYEQYF	TGTGCCAGCAGTGAAGCGTGGATGAACTACGAGCAGTACTTC
NA	once	TRBV27	TRBJ1-1	CVIRSVAVNTEAFF	TGTGTGATTCGATCGGTGGCAGTGAACACTGAAGCTTTCTTT
NA	NA	TRBV23-1	TRBJ1-5	CAGRGGEVIWGQPQHF	TGCGCCGGAAGGGGGGGCGAGGTAATTTGGGGACAGCCCCAGCATTTT
NA	NA	TRBV7-2	TRBJ1-1	CASSPTREDTEAFF	TGTGCCAGCAGCCCGACCAGAGAAGACACTGAAGCTTTCTTT
NA	NA	TRBV5-4	TRBJ2-2	CASSTRGRGENTGELFF	TGTGCCAGCAGCACCCGAGGAAGGGGCGAGAACACCGGGGAGCTGTTTTTT
TRBD2	NA	TRBV19	TRBJ2-5	CASSIKRGAGGETQYF	TGTGCCAGTAGTATCAAGCGGGGGGCCGGGGGAGAGACCCAGTACTTC
TRBD2	NA	TRBV5-6	TRBJ2-7	CASSRGLAGGSSGAQYF	TGTGCCAGCAGCCGGGGACTAGCGGGAGGGTCATCTGGTGCGCAGTACTTC
NA	NA	TRBV28	TRBJ2-1	CASSLYRYEQFF	TGTGCCAGCAGTTTATATCGCTATGAGCAGTTCTTC
NA	NA	TRBV12-5	TRBJ2-1	CASGFGNEQFF	TGTGCTAGTGGTTTTGGTAATGAGCAGTTCTTC
TRBD2	few	TRBV2	TRBJ2-1	CASSGGLAGNEQFF	TGTGCCAGCAGTGGAGGACTAGCGGGCAATGAGCAGTTCTTC
NA	NA	TRBV6-4	TRBJ2-3	CASTTRDRGGTQYF	TGTGCCAGCACCACCCGTGATAGGGGCGGTACGCAGTATTTT
TRBD1	NA	TRBV10-2	TRBJ2-2	CASRDRGPTGELFF	TGCGCCAGCCGCGACAGGGGGCCGACCGGGGAGCTGTTTTTT
TRBD1	NA	TRBV7-9	TRBJ2-7	CASSTPGQGIGVYEQYF	TGTGCCAGCAGCACCCCGGGACAGGGGATCGGGGTCTACGAGCAGTACTTC
TRBD2	NA	TRBV18	TRBJ2-5	CASSPQAGDQETQYF	TGTGCCAGCTCACCACAAGCGGGAGACCAAGAGACCCAGTACTTC
TRBD2	NA	TRBV5-6	TRBJ2-3	CASRLGLAGVNTQYF	TGTGCCAGCAGATTGGGACTAGCGGGAGTAAATACGCAGTATTTT
TRBD1	NA	TRBV18	TRBJ2-5	CASSPLGTGRETQYF	TGTGCCAGCTCACCGCTCGGGACAGGGAGAGAGACCCAGTACTTC
NA	NA	TRBV5-1	TRBJ2-7	CASSLTDLYEQYF	TGCGCCAGCAGCTTGACGGATCTCTACGAGCAGTACTTC
NA	NA	TRBV28	TRBJ2-1	CASRRLLGNEQFF	TGTGCCAGCAGGCGGTTATTAGGCAATGAGCAGTTCTTC
TRBD2	NA	TRBV19	TRBJ2-7	CASSKGTSGVVGYEQYF	TGTGCCAGTAGTAAAGGGACTAGCGGCGTCGTTGGCTACGAGCAGTACTTC
NA	NA	TRBV5-8	TRBJ2-5	CASSPGLGETQYF	TGTGCCAGCAGCCCGGGACTTGGAGAGACCCAGTACTTC
NA	once	TRBV5-4	TRBJ1-6	CASNPTGYNSPLHF	TGTGCCAGCAACCCTACAGGGTATAATTCACCCCTCCACTTT
NA	NA	TRBV20-1	TRBJ2-7	CSARAQGQYF	TGCAGTGCTAGAGCCCAGGGGCAGTACTTC
TRBD2	NA	TRBV7-2	TRBJ2-5	CASSSERGRETQYF	TGTGCCAGCAGCTCTGAGCGGGGGAGGGAGACCCAGTACTTC
NA	NA	TRBV18	TRBJ2-3	CASSPPGGGDTQYF	TGTGCCAGCTCACCGCCCGGGGGTGGAGATACGCAGTATTTT
TRBD1	few	TRBV7-2	TRBJ1-2	CASSPDRGDYGYTF	TGTGCCAGCAGCCCCGACAGGGGAGACTATGGCTACACCTTC
NA	NA	TRBV28	TRBJ1-6	CASSRLQGADSPLHF	TGTGCCAGCAGTCGCTTACAGGGTGCGGATTCACCCCTCCACTTT
NA	NA	TRBV18	TRBJ2-2	CASSARDRRPPNTGELFF	TGTGCCAGCTCAGCCCGGGACCGACGTCCACCCAACACCGGGGAGCTGTTTTTT
TRBD2	NA	TRBV7-8	TRBJ2-1	CASSLAGLEQFF	TGTGCCAGCAGCTTAGCGGGACTAGAGCAGTTCTTC
TRBD1	NA	TRBV6-5	TRBJ2-7	CASSSYRGPYEQYF	TGTGCCAGCAGTTCCTACAGGGGGCCCTACGAGCAGTACTTC
NA	once	TRBV7-9	TRBJ2-7	CASSLAGAGPRSSYEQYF	TGTGCCAGCAGCTTAGCGGGAGCCGGGCCAAGGAGCTCCTACGAGCAGTACTTC
TRBD1	once	TRBV5-1	TRBJ2-7	CASSYRQGGNEQYF	TGCGCCAGCAGCTACCGACAGGGGGGTAACGAGCAGTACTTC
TRBD2	NA	TRBV11-2	TRBJ2-7	CASSSVAGGYEQYF	TGTGCCAGCAGCTCCGTGGCGGGGGGCTACGAGCAGTACTTC
NA	NA	TRBV6-1	TRBJ1-2	CASTRMEQGYGYTF	TGTGCCAGCACCCGAATGGAGCAGGGCTATGGCTACACCTTC
NA	NA	TRBV29-1	TRBJ1-1	CSVEDRGNTEAFF	TGCAGCGTTGAAGACAGGGGTAACACTGAAGCTTTCTTT